A selection of T cell receptor beta chains follows, all from one sample in a study of cytomegalovirus exposure and HLA in healthy donors. Data came from immunoSEQ multiplex PCR; TCRdb stores just in-frame clones and leaves some out. Of 150,000 to 200,000 clones in the sample, 79% are singletons; the top ten hold roughly 1.4%. The sample consisted of PBMCs. All receptors derive from a woman aged 45 to 65 in good health and CMV-seronegative. CDR3s include the opening cysteine and the closing phenylalanine or tryptophan. The order of the fields is J gene, D gene, clone size, V gene, CDR3 protein, CDR3 DNA. A D gene is named only where the DNA matches it firmly. Not every row has a clone size; where given, it reads once, few, many or a size class.

J: TRBJ1-2
D: .
size: .
V: TRBV12-2
CDR3: CASRSNRGPGDTF
DNA: TGTGCAAGTCGCTCCAACAGGGGGCCGGGCGACACCTTC

J: TRBJ2-7
D: TRBD1
size: .
V: TRBV5-1
CDR3: CASSPNLDRDPNEQYF
DNA: TGCGCCAGCAGCCCCAACCTGGACAGGGACCCAAACGAGCAGTACTTC

J: TRBJ2-7
D: TRBD2
size: .
V: TRBV5-1
CDR3: CASSLGRLAGGSYEQYF
DNA: TGCGCCAGCAGCTTGGGACGACTAGCGGGAGGCTCCTACGAGCAGTACTTC

J: TRBJ1-1
D: TRBD1
size: .
V: TRBV7-8
CDR3: CASSPQGQGHEAFF
DNA: TGTGCCAGCAGCCCCCAGGGACAGGGACACGAAGCTTTCTTT

J: TRBJ1-4
D: .
size: many
V: TRBV5-6
CDR3: CASSLREIQGRGRNEKLFF
DNA: TGTGCCAGCAGCTTGAGGGAGATCCAGGGCAGAGGGAGGAATGAAAAACTGTTTTTT

J: TRBJ1-1
D: TRBD1
size: .
V: TRBV7-9
CDR3: CASSLIDRGNTEAFF
DNA: TGTGCCAGCAGCCTTATCGACAGGGGGAACACTGAAGCTTTCTTT

J: TRBJ1-4
D: TRBD1
size: .
V: TRBV4-3
CDR3: CASSQGQGRINEKLFF
DNA: TGCGCCAGCAGCCAAGGACAGGGTCGAATCAATGAAAAACTGTTTTTT

J: TRBJ2-7
D: .
size: .
V: TRBV28
CDR3: CASSSRGMREQYF
DNA: TGTGCCAGCAGTTCAAGGGGAATGAGAGAGCAGTACTTC

J: TRBJ2-2
D: .
size: .
V: TRBV27
CDR3: CASSLSQGGRTGELFF
DNA: TGTGCCAGCAGTTTATCTCAGGGTGGCCGCACCGGGGAGCTGTTTTTT

J: TRBJ2-7
D: .
size: .
V: TRBV2
CDR3: CASSVYGSEQYF
DNA: TGTGCCAGCAGTGTATATGGGAGCGAGCAGTACTTC

J: TRBJ1-2
D: .
size: .
V: TRBV11-2
CDR3: CASSLAGNPIFYGYTF
DNA: TGTGCCAGCAGCTTAGCAGGGAACCCGATTTTCTATGGCTACACCTTC

J: TRBJ2-3
D: .
size: .
V: TRBV6-1
CDR3: CASSGGRWGPDTQYF
DNA: TGTGCCAGCAGTGGGGGGCGGTGGGGCCCAGATACGCAGTATTTT

J: TRBJ2-7
D: .
size: once
V: TRBV20-1
CDR3: CSARSGEQYF
DNA: TGCAGTGCCCGTAGCGGCGAGCAGTACTTC

J: TRBJ1-1
D: .
size: .
V: TRBV27
CDR3: CASSLLQGYTEALF
DNA: TGTGCCAGCAGCCTACTTCAGGGGTACACTGAAGCTCTCTTT

J: TRBJ2-7
D: TRBD2
size: .
V: TRBV2
CDR3: CASSVRGWAYEQYF
DNA: TGTGCCAGCAGTGTGCGGGGGTGGGCCTACGAGCAGTACTTC

J: TRBJ2-1
D: .
size: .
V: TRBV6-1
CDR3: CASSENEQTPEQFF
DNA: TGTGCCAGCAGTGAAAACGAGCAGACACCCGAGCAGTTCTTC

J: TRBJ2-1
D: TRBD2
size: .
V: TRBV6-1
CDR3: CASILISGSTNEQFF
DNA: TGTGCCAGCATTTTGATCAGCGGGAGCACGAATGAGCAGTTCTTC

J: TRBJ2-3
D: .
size: .
V: TRBV29-1
CDR3: CSLSRGSWNTQYF
DNA: TGCAGTCTGTCCAGGGGCTCCTGGAATACGCAGTATTTT

J: TRBJ2-4
D: .
size: .
V: TRBV28
CDR3: CASREGAKNIQYF
DNA: TGTGCCAGCAGGGAGGGAGCCAAAAACATTCAGTACTTC

J: TRBJ1-1
D: .
size: .
V: TRBV7-3
CDR3: CASSLTNSGTEAFF
DNA: TGTGCCAGCAGCTTAACGAACTCGGGCACTGAAGCTTTCTTT

J: TRBJ1-1
D: .
size: .
V: TRBV5-1
CDR3: CASSLGVMNTEAFF
DNA: TGCGCCAGCAGCTTGGGCGTAATGAACACTGAAGCTTTCTTT

J: TRBJ2-2
D: .
size: .
V: TRBV19
CDR3: CASSLTGSAGELFF
DNA: TGTGCCAGTAGTCTCACAGGGTCGGCCGGGGAGCTGTTTTTT

J: TRBJ2-7
D: .
size: .
V: TRBV7-9
CDR3: CASSSTGSSYEQYF
DNA: TGTGCCAGCAGCTCGACAGGTAGCTCCTACGAGCAGTACTTC

J: TRBJ1-2
D: TRBD1
size: .
V: TRBV2
CDR3: CASSEDRGLYGYTF
DNA: TGTGCCAGCAGTGAAGACAGGGGGCTTTATGGCTACACCTTC

J: TRBJ2-5
D: .
size: .
V: TRBV7-9
CDR3: CASSLGPAQYF
DNA: TGTGCCAGCAGCCTGGGCCCTGCCCAGTACTTC

J: TRBJ1-4
D: .
size: .
V: TRBV15
CDR3: CATSRDPQEKLFF
DNA: TGTGCCACCAGCAGAGATCCTCAGGAAAAACTGTTTTTT

J: TRBJ2-1
D: .
size: .
V: TRBV6-5
CDR3: CASSSITKGAYNEQFF
DNA: TGTGCCAGCAGTTCCATCACTAAGGGGGCCTACAATGAGCAGTTCTTC

J: TRBJ2-6
D: .
size: .
V: TRBV18
CDR3: CASSPGHPSGANVLTF
DNA: TGTGCCAGCTCACCGGGACACCCTTCTGGGGCCAACGTCCTGACTTTC

J: TRBJ2-7
D: TRBD1
size: .
V: TRBV10-3
CDR3: CAISPGTGTGSPYEQYF
DNA: TGTGCCATCAGCCCCGGGACCGGGACAGGGAGTCCCTACGAGCAGTACTTC

J: TRBJ2-5
D: .
size: .
V: TRBV4-2
CDR3: CASSPIGRGAETQYF
DNA: TGTGCCAGCAGCCCTATAGGGCGGGGCGCGGAGACCCAGTACTTC

J: TRBJ2-3
D: TRBD2
size: once
V: TRBV19
CDR3: CASSIRLAGADTQYF
DNA: TGTGCCAGTAGTATTCGGCTAGCGGGGGCAGATACGCAGTATTTT

J: TRBJ1-1
D: TRBD1
size: .
V: TRBV11-2
CDR3: CASSAPNRGGNTEAFF
DNA: TGTGCCAGCAGCGCGCCCAACAGGGGAGGTAACACTGAAGCTTTCTTT

J: TRBJ1-2
D: TRBD1
size: once
V: TRBV19
CDR3: CASSRTGSYGYTF
DNA: TGTGCCAGTAGCAGGACAGGAAGCTATGGCTACACCTTC

J: TRBJ2-4
D: TRBD1
size: .
V: TRBV7-3
CDR3: CASSLSLDRGRNIQYF
DNA: TGTGCCAGCAGCTTATCTCTCGACAGGGGGCGGAACATTCAGTACTTC

J: TRBJ1-4
D: .
size: few
V: TRBV5-1
CDR3: CASSLASAGDSEKLFF
DNA: TGCGCCAGCAGCTTGGCTTCTGCGGGGGATAGCGAAAAACTGTTTTTT

J: TRBJ1-1
D: .
size: .
V: TRBV6-5
CDR3: CAANSRAGTEAFF
DNA: TGTGCCGCCAATTCGCGGGCGGGCACTGAAGCTTTCTTT

J: TRBJ2-1
D: .
size: .
V: TRBV11-1
CDR3: CASSLSRIGSYNEQFF
DNA: TGTGCCAGCAGCCTGTCTAGGATTGGGTCCTACAATGAGCAGTTCTTC

J: TRBJ2-2
D: TRBD1
size: .
V: TRBV5-1
CDR3: CASSSADRGLNTGELFF
DNA: TGCGCCAGCAGTTCCGCCGACAGGGGGTTGAACACCGGGGAGCTGTTTTTT

J: TRBJ2-3
D: .
size: .
V: TRBV7-2
CDR3: CASSLARVGTDTQYF
DNA: TGTGCCAGCAGCTTAGCCAGGGTTGGAACAGATACGCAGTATTTT

J: TRBJ1-6
D: .
size: few
V: TRBV4-3
CDR3: CASSLLGRGTGSYNSPLHF
DNA: TGCGCCAGCAGCCTCTTAGGGCGGGGGACGGGCTCCTATAATTCACCCCTCCACTTT

J: TRBJ2-3
D: TRBD2
size: few
V: TRBV5-4
CDR3: CASSRTSGGPTDTQYF
DNA: TGTGCCAGCAGCAGGACTAGCGGGGGACCCACAGATACGCAGTATTTT

J: TRBJ2-2
D: .
size: .
V: TRBV7-3
CDR3: CASSSPGLGTGELFF
DNA: TGTGCCAGCAGCTCCCCAGGGCTTGGGACCGGGGAGCTGTTTTTT

J: TRBJ1-1
D: TRBD1
size: .
V: TRBV5-1
CDR3: CASSLAGTGMRNTEAFF
DNA: TGCGCCAGCAGCCTGGCGGGGACAGGGATGCGGAACACTGAAGCTTTCTTT

J: TRBJ1-6
D: .
size: .
V: TRBV18
CDR3: CASSPKSSYNSPLHF
DNA: TGTGCCAGCTCACCAAAGAGCTCCTATAATTCACCCCTCCACTTT

J: TRBJ2-7
D: .
size: .
V: TRBV7-5
CDR3: CARSFPSYEQYF
DNA: TGTGCCAGAAGCTTTCCGTCTTACGAGCAGTACTTC

J: TRBJ1-1
D: .
size: .
V: TRBV28
CDR3: CASRRKEGLNTEAFF
DNA: TGTGCCAGCAGACGAAAGGAGGGGCTGAACACTGAAGCTTTCTTT

J: TRBJ2-3
D: .
size: .
V: TRBV7-9
CDR3: CASSLDGSLGTDTQYF
DNA: TGTGCCAGCAGCTTAGATGGTAGTCTGGGCACAGATACGCAGTATTTT

J: TRBJ1-1
D: .
size: .
V: TRBV7-2
CDR3: CASSFGGSGNTEAFF
DNA: TGTGCCAGCAGCTTCGGAGGGTCAGGAAACACTGAAGCTTTCTTT

J: TRBJ1-2
D: .
size: .
V: TRBV6-4
CDR3: CANSDSKTGPRGYTF
DNA: TGTGCCAACAGTGACTCGAAGACAGGACCGAGGGGCTACACCTTC

J: TRBJ1-1
D: TRBD1
size: .
V: TRBV5-6
CDR3: CASSLTLRQGRLTEAFF
DNA: TGTGCCAGCAGCTTGACCCTGCGACAGGGGAGGCTCACTGAAGCTTTCTTT

J: TRBJ2-7
D: .
size: once
V: TRBV27
CDR3: CASSLSGGEQYF
DNA: TGTGCCAGCAGTTTATCCGGGGGCGAGCAGTACTTC

J: TRBJ2-7
D: .
size: .
V: TRBV5-1
CDR3: CASSPPSYEQYF
DNA: TGCGCCAGCAGCCCCCCCTCCTACGAGCAGTACTTC

J: TRBJ2-3
D: .
size: many
V: TRBV4-1
CDR3: CASKRLLLTTDTQYF
DNA: TGCGCCAGCAAGCGGCTTCTTCTCACCACAGATACGCAGTATTTT

J: TRBJ1-1
D: TRBD1
size: .
V: TRBV19
CDR3: CASSVGTGGLNTEAFF
DNA: TGTGCCAGTAGTGTCGGGACAGGGGGCTTGAACACTGAAGCTTTCTTT

J: TRBJ1-2
D: .
size: .
V: TRBV2
CDR3: CASTELEDYGYTF
DNA: TGTGCCAGCACCGAGCTGGAGGACTATGGCTACACCTTC

J: TRBJ1-2
D: .
size: .
V: TRBV6-5
CDR3: CASSYNRFQNYGYTF
DNA: TGTGCCAGCAGTTACAATCGATTTCAGAACTATGGCTACACCTTC

J: TRBJ2-7
D: TRBD1
size: .
V: TRBV5-1
CDR3: CASSPGTGGRNEQYF
DNA: TGCGCCAGCAGCCCAGGGACAGGGGGCCGCAACGAGCAGTACTTC

J: TRBJ1-3
D: TRBD1
size: .
V: TRBV28
CDR3: CASSFGDRGNTIYF
DNA: TGTGCCAGCAGTTTTGGGGACAGGGGAAACACCATATATTTT

J: TRBJ1-1
D: TRBD1
size: .
V: TRBV10-3
CDR3: CAITRTGSTEAFF
DNA: TGTGCCATCACCCGGACAGGGAGCACTGAAGCTTTCTTT

J: TRBJ1-2
D: .
size: .
V: TRBV30
CDR3: CAWSKGLLHGYTF
DNA: TGTGCCTGGTCGAAGGGACTCCTTCATGGCTACACCTTC